Listed here are 25 T cell receptor beta chains from one sample, sequenced in a study of T cells expressing NK-cell markers. TCRdb reprocessed the 5' RACE reads, with one entry per CDR3 protein and no DNA. The sample includes about 460,000 distinct CDR3 sequences. Sequencing was done on a sample of blood T cells: a sorted CD56 or NKG2C T cell subset, CD4+ or CD8+ T cells, or bulk PBMC T cells (not recorded which). The receptors here all came from a woman in her fifties or sixties in good health.

The V gene is TRBV10-2, the J gene TRBJ2-3; TCRdb's assignment of TRBD2 cannot be checked, as there is no DNA. This CDR3 is built from 13 residues. Germline CDR1 reads WSHSY; CDR2 reads SAAADI. The CDR3 region is CASKGQGPDTQYF.

The CDR3 sequence: CSARGRAGTGELFF. The rearrangement joins TRBV20-1 to TRBJ2-2; TCRdb picks TRBD2, but there is no DNA to check that call. This CDR3 is built from 14 residues. From germline, CDR1 is DFQATT and CDR2 SNEGSKA (reference sequence).

The rearrangement links TRBV2 to TRBJ2-1; there is no DNA to check the TCRdb D call of TRBD1. This CDR3 comprises 11 residues. Per the germline V gene, CDR1 is SNHLY and CDR2 is FYNNEI. CDR3 region: CASSAGVEQFF.

J is TRBJ2-2 and V is TRBV12-3 or TRBV12-4. The CDR3 is 15 residues long. CDR3 residues: CASSLGRLLLGELFF.

This sequence joins TRBV6-5 and TRBJ1-2; TCRdb indicates TRBD1, and absent DNA this call remains unverified. The CDR3 contains 14 residues. Per the germline V gene, CDR1 is MNHEY and CDR2 is SVGAGI. The CDR3 spells CASSYAGTENGYTF.

V usage is TRBV12-3 or TRBV12-4 and J usage is TRBJ1-5. This CDR3 contains 15 residues. The CDR3 loop is CASSIRHASNQPQHF.

The V and J genes are TRBV20-1 and TRBJ1-5; TCRdb's D call of TRBD1 is untestable without DNA. Germline V lookup: CDR1 DFQATT, CDR2 SNEGSKA (reference sequence). The CDR3 is 14 amino acids. The CDR3 sequence is CSASIGAGNQPQHF.

V usage is TRBV7-9 and J usage is TRBJ2-5; TCRdb reports TRBD2, a call that lacks DNA to check it against. The germline gives CDR1 SEHNR, CDR2 FQNEAQ (reference sequence). The CDR3 runs to 15 residues. The CDR3 sequence: CASSLEGSGRETQYF.

The CDR3 is CASSHPASRTNEQFF. The gene calls are TRBV4-1 and TRBJ2-1; the TRBD2 assignment by TCRdb is unverifiable without DNA. This CDR3 contains 15 residues. Per the germline V gene, CDR1 is MGHRA and CDR2 is YSYEKL.

V usage is TRBV20-1 and J usage is TRBJ1-5; TCRdb returns TRBD1, unconfirmable since there is no DNA. The CDR3 spans 15 residues. CDR1 is DFQATT, CDR2 SNEGSKA, per germline (reference sequence). The CDR3 is CSGTTGSGTNQPQHF.

The chain recombines TRBV6-6 with TRBJ1-3; TCRdb designates TRBD1, a call that cannot be tested without DNA. The V gene's germline CDR1 is MNHNY and CDR2 SVGAGI (reference sequence). The CDR3 runs to 16 residues. The CDR3 is CASTDRQPSSGNTIYF.

This chain links TRBV29-1 with TRBJ1-1. Germline CDR1 reads SQVTM; CDR2 reads ANQGSEA. This CDR3 is built from 13 residues. CDR3 sequence reads: CSVHRRVNTEAFF.

J is TRBJ2-3 and V is TRBV3-1. CDR1 and CDR2 (germline): LGHDT, YNNKEL (reference sequence). CDR3 length: 13 residues. This CDR3 reads CASSQANGGTQYF.

V and J are TRBV5-6 and TRBJ2-1; with no DNA, the TCRdb D assignment of TRBD2 cannot be verified. This CDR3 comprises 16 residues. The germline V gene has CDR1 SGHDT and CDR2 YYEEEE. CDR3 loop: CASSLNPRSSYNEQFF.

The V call is TRBV11-2, the J call TRBJ1-2. The CDR3 spans 15 residues. The germline V gene encodes CDR1 SGHAT and CDR2 FQNNGV. CDR3 loop: CASSLDHRANYGYTF.

This chain uses TRBV30 with TRBJ2-2. The CDR3 runs to 12 residues. Germline V gene sequence: CDR1 GTSNPN, CDR2 SVGIG (reference sequence). The CDR3 spells CAWSRFSGELFF.

The V call is TRBV29-1, the J call TRBJ1-4. CDR1 is SQVTM and CDR2 is ANQGSEA in the germline V gene. The CDR3 consists of 12 residues. CDR3 sequence reads: CSVGWTNEKLFF.

The rearrangement links TRBV12-3 or TRBV12-4 to TRBJ2-1; TCRdb outputs TRBD1, but without DNA this stays unchecked. The CDR3 runs to 13 residues. CDR3 sequence reads: CASILQGGNEQFF.

J is TRBJ1-2 and V is TRBV3-1; the D gene TCRdb calls, TRBD1, cannot be checked with no DNA. The CDR3 has 15 residues. Looked up from germline, CDR1 is LGHDT and CDR2 is YNNKEL (reference sequence). CDR3 region: CASSHRTHTNYGYTF.

The chain is built from TRBV27 and TRBJ2-5. Per the germline V gene, CDR1 is MNHEY and CDR2 is SMNVEV (reference sequence). This CDR3 is 11 amino acids long. Here the CDR3 reads CASSSGQAQYF.

This sequence joins TRBV20-1 and TRBJ2-7. Per the germline V gene, CDR1 is DFQATT and CDR2 is SNEGSKA (reference sequence). The CDR3 sequence is 12 residues long. CDR3 sequence reads: CSAKRNSYEQYF.

The chain couples TRBV30 to TRBJ2-6. This CDR3 region has 12 residues. Germline V CDR1 and CDR2: GTSNPN, SVGIG (reference sequence). This CDR3 reads CAGSFGANVLTF.

The J gene is TRBJ2-2, the V gene TRBV10-3; the D gene TCRdb calls, TRBD2, cannot be checked with no DNA. Looked up from germline, CDR1 is ENHRY and CDR2 is SYGVKD. CDR3 length: 16 amino acids. The CDR3 sequence is CAITQDSGRTAGELFF.

The chain couples TRBV4-2 to TRBJ2-2; without DNA, the TCRdb call of TRBD1 cannot be checked. Germline CDR1 and CDR2: LGHNA and YNFKEQ. The CDR3 is made up of 18 amino acids. CDR3 region: CASSQERLSGPNTGELFF.

The chain uses TRBV12-3 or TRBV12-4 and TRBJ2-1; with no DNA, the TCRdb D assignment of TRBD1 cannot be verified. This CDR3 is 19 amino acids long. The CDR3 region is CASSFPLRPEGGSYNEQFF.